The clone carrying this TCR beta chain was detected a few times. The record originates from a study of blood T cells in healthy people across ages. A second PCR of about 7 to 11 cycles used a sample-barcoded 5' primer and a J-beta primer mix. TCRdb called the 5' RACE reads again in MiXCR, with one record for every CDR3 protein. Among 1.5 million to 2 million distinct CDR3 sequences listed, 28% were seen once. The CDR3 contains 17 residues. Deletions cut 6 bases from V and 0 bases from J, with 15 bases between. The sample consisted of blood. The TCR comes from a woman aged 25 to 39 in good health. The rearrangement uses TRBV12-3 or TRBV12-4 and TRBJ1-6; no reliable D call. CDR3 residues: CASRPWMGSSYNSPLHF. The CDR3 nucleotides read TGTGCCAGCAGGCCCTGGATGGGGAGCTCCTATAATTCACCCCTCCACTTT.